Below, 14 T cell receptor beta chains from the same sample are listed, as sequenced in a study of CD8+CD57+ T cells in acquired aplastic anemia. Flow cytometry had shown expanded CD8+CD57+ cells in the patients chosen for sequencing. Genomic DNA, serving as template, underwent TCR beta VDJ and CDR3 profiling. TCRdb recomputed calls from the reads with MiXCR, one row per CDR3 protein. The table includes 120,000 or so distinct CDR3 sequences, about 40% detected once. The sample taken for sequencing was sorted CD4+, CD8+, or CD8+CD57+ T cells (not recorded which) from PBMCs. The receptor set was obtained from a human donor with aplastic anemia.

This clonotype was found a few times. The chain employs TRBV4-1 and TRBJ2-3; D uncertain. Germline CDR1 is MGHRA and CDR2 is YSYEKL. The CDR3 spans 15 residues. The V end lost 1 base, the J end lost 0 bases, and 8 bases lay between the germline ends. The CDR3 nucleotides are TGCGCCAGCAGCCAAGTAGGATTTAGCACAGATACGCAGTATTTT. Its protein product is CASSQVGFSTDTQYF.

This clonotype was counted a few times. The chain combines TRBV3-1 with TRBJ2-5, with TRBD2 matching 7 bases. Looked up from germline, CDR1 is LGHDT and CDR2 is YNNKEL (reference sequence). The CDR3 covers 14 residues. V was clipped by 8 bases and J by 5 bases; unmatched bases: 11. This chain's CDR3 is CASDQGGGGETQYF. The CDR3 DNA reads as TGTGCCAGCGATCAAGGTGGGGGAGGGGAGACCCAGTACTTC.

Ten or more counts support this clonotype. The chain combines TRBV24-1 with TRBJ2-1, with unresolved D. Trimming shortened V by 0 bases and J by 5 bases, and 7 bases separated the two germline ends. The CDR3 sequence is 14 residues long. CDR1 is KGHDR and CDR2 is SFDVKD in the germline V gene. The DNA for the CDR3 is TGTGCCACCAGTGATTTGCTTTTGGACAATGAGCAGTTCTTC. Its translation is CATSDLLLDNEQFF.

The DNA of the CDR3 is TGTGCCAGCAGCCAAAGTAGCTTTGTCGAGCAGTACTTC. Residues: CASSQSSFVEQYF. The chain employs TRBV2 and TRBJ2-7; no clear D gene. The CDR3 runs to 13 residues. Germline V gene sequence: CDR1 SNHLY, CDR2 FYNNEI. Trimming took 6 bases from V and 6 from J, leaving 15 bases between them.

Concerning this clonotype: A clone one base away is much larger, so this may be a read error. The rearrangement uses TRBV6-1 and TRBJ1-2; 8 bases line up with TRBD1. CDR3 length equals 14 residues. Germline V gene sequence: CDR1 MNHNS, CDR2 SASEGT. The CDR3 nucleotides are TGTGCCAGCGGTGACAGGGGAGGAAGCTATGGCTACACCTTC. Protein product: CASGDRGGSYGYTF.

The sample holds many counts of this clonotype. The chain carries TRBV20-1 and TRBJ2-5; D is unresolved. The CDR3 consists of 13 residues. Trimming left V 0 bases short and J 5 bases short, with 10 bases between. Looked up from germline, CDR1 is DFQATT and CDR2 is SNEGSKA (reference sequence). CDR3 sequence (DNA): TGCAGTGCTAGAGAGGCTAGAATGGAGACCCAGTACTTC. Its translation is CSAREARMETQYF.

This clonotype was seen only a few times. The CDR3 bases are TGTGCCAGCAGTGACCCTTGGACAGGGTCGAGCGAGCAGTACTTC. Amino acid sequence: CASSDPWTGSSEQYF. The rearrangement links TRBV25-1 to TRBJ2-7; 8 nucleotides line up with TRBD1. This CDR3 has 15 residues. The V gene's germline CDR1 is MGHDK and CDR2 SYGVNS. V dropped 3 bases and J dropped 6; count of bases not matched to a gene: 10.

This clonotype showed up many times. This chain connects TRBV3-1 to TRBJ2-7; 8 bases align to TRBD2. This CDR3 region has 14 residues. J was trimmed by 5 bases and V by 5 bases; bases with no gene match: 8. Germline V gene sequence: CDR1 LGHDT, CDR2 YNNKEL (reference sequence). The CDR3 protein is CASSSWSGGHEQYF. The CDR3 bases are TGTGCCAGCAGCTCATGGAGCGGGGGACACGAGCAGTACTTC.

This chain links TRBV7-9 with TRBJ1-2; D is perhaps TRBD1 (5 bases). The CDR3 is 14 amino acids. Germline CDR1 and CDR2: SEHNR and FQNEAQ (reference sequence). The V end was cut by 3 bases, the J end by 4 bases, with 12 bases between. CDR3 amino acids: CASSLGGTTYGYTF. CDR3 DNA sequence: TGTGCCAGCAGCTTGGGGGGGACGACCTATGGCTACACCTTC.

This clonotype was seen repeatedly, ten times or more. The rearrangement links TRBV7-2 to TRBJ2-7; 10 nucleotides align to TRBD1. Trimming cost V 5 bases and J 3 bases; bases outside gene matches: 4. Germline assignment: CDR1 SGHTA and CDR2 FQGNSA. The CDR3 is 14 amino acids. As DNA, the CDR3 is TGTGCCAGCAGCAAAGGGACAGGGGTCTACGAGCAGTACTTC. Translating gives CASSKGTGVYEQYF.

This clonotype was detected many times. V and J are TRBV5-8 and TRBJ1-2; 12 nucleotides align to TRBD1. The V segment lost 3 bases and the J segment 8 bases; nucleotides outside the gene matches: 5. This CDR3 spans 14 amino acids. Germline V lookup: CDR1 SGHTS, CDR2 YDEGEE. The CDR3 is CASSSGTGGSGYTF. CDR3 DNA: TGTGCCAGCAGCTCCGGGACAGGGGGCTCCGGCTACACCTTC. Full variable domain (rest looked up from reference TRBV5-8 and TRBJ1-2): EAGVTQSPTHLIKTRGQQATLRCSPISGHTSVYWYQQALGLGLQFLLWYDEGEERNRGNFPPRFSGRQFPNYSSELNVNALELEDSALYLCASSSGTGGSGYTFGSGTRLTVV.

This clonotype was counted at least ten times. The V gene is TRBV20-1, the J gene TRBJ2-5; D remains ambiguous. The CDR3 sequence is 15 residues long. Germline V gene data show CDR1 as DFQATT and CDR2 as SNEGSKA (reference sequence). Between the trimmed V and J ends, which lost 2 bases and 2 bases, there was a span of 15 bases. The CDR3 spells CSARKPSHVQETQYF. In nucleotides, the CDR3 is TGCAGTGCTAGAAAGCCGTCACACGTACAAGAGACCCAGTACTTC.

The V call is TRBV2, the J call TRBJ2-1; no firm D call. Per germline, CDR1 SNHLY and CDR2 FYNNEI. Deletions cut 3 bases from V and 7 bases from J, with 16 bases between. The CDR3 consists of 15 residues. For the CDR3, the DNA is TGTGCCAGCAGTGAGTCGGGCAAGAACCAGAATGAGCAGTTCTTC. It is translated as CASSESGKNQNEQFF.

V gene TRBV2 combines with J gene TRBJ1-2, with a possible D match to TRBD1 (6 bases). V lost 1 base to trimming and J lost 3 bases, with 9 bases between them. This CDR3 contains 14 residues. Germline loops: CDR1 SNHLY, CDR2 FYNNEI. The CDR3 is CASSEVRGDYGYTF. CDR3 in DNA: TGTGCCAGCAGTGAAGTCAGGGGCGACTATGGCTACACCTTC.